This T cell receptor (beta chain) was sequenced in a study of Tregs in tolerant kidney transplant recipients. Findings and limits, study-wide: Biological reproducibility was not directly addressed, but technical replication error appeared minimal.

On this clone itself: Antigen: not known.

Sequencing used immunoSEQ multiplex PCR; TCRdb keeps in-frame clones, though not all of them. The table has 240,000 or so clones, 80% to 85% seen once. CDR3 length: 16 residues. Germline loops: CDR1 GTSNPN, CDR2 SVGIG (reference sequence). V was trimmed by 3 bases and J by 0 bases, leaving 15 bases between them. The sequence was collected from a human donor in good health. This rearrangement joins TRBV30 to TRBJ2-1; D call uncertain. Sequencing was carried out using CD4+ T cells from blood. The CDR3 DNA follows: TGTGCCTGGAGACCGCCGGGCCGCAGCTCCTACAATGAGCAGTTCTTC. It specifies CAWRPPGRSSYNEQFF.